This TCR beta chain was observed in a study of OX40 agonist ivuxolimab in advanced cancers. Study background: Patients were given ivuxolimab, an antibody that agonizes OX40 (CD134). Partial responses occurred in Three dose-escalation patients, one with hepatocellular carcinoma and two with cutaneous melanoma. General study findings and limits: Normalized T-cell clonal expansion was also low in some nonresponders. There were, on average, more expanded clones in CD8+ T cells than in CD4+.

To note about this clone: What it binds is unknown. The same CDR3 arises from other DNA sequences in this sample as well.

Repertoires were generated with immunoSEQ multiplex PCR, while TCRdb's copy carries only in-frame clones and drops some. The table shows 60,000 to 70,000 clones, with 84% occurring only once. The sequencing used CD4+ or CD8+ T cells sorted from blood, collected in a trial of the OX40 agonist ivuxolimab. This clonotype was sampled from an adult with an advanced solid tumor such as melanoma, head and neck, liver or kidney cancer.

The CDR3: CASSLEGSGANVLTF. The CDR3 DNA sequence: TGCGCCAGCAGCTTGGAGGGCTCTGGGGCCAACGTCCTGACTTTC. The V call is TRBV5-1, the J call TRBJ2-6; D is uncertain. V lost 0 bases to trimming and J lost 0 bases, with 4 bases between them. The CDR3 runs 15 residues. The germline V gene has CDR1 SGHRS and CDR2 YFSETQ.